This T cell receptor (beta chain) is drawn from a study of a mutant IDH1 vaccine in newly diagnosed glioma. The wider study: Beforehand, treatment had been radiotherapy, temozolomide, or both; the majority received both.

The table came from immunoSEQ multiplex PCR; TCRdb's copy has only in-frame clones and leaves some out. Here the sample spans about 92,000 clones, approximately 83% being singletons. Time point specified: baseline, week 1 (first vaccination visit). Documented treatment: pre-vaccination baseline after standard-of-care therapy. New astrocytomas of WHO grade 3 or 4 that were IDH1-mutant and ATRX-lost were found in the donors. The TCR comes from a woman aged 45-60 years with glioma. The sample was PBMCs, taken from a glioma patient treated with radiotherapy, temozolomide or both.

Here the CDR3 reads CAWSIGGNTIYF. CDR3 bases: TGTGCCTGGAGTATTGGGGGAAACACCATATATTTT. The chain couples TRBV30 to TRBJ1-3; D is uncertain. This CDR3 comprises 12 residues. The V and J ends lost 2 bases and 4 bases respectively, with 6 bases between them. The germline CDR1 and CDR2 sequences are GTSNPN and SVGIG (reference sequence).